The 8 T cell receptor beta chains listed next were all sequenced from one sample in a study of CD8+CD57+ T cells in acquired aplastic anemia. Those patients picked for sequencing had displayed CD8+CD57+ cell expansion on flow cytometry. It was genomic DNA that served as the template for profiling TCR beta VDJ and CDR3. TCRdb re-derived calls from the reads in MiXCR, one entry per CDR3 protein. The sample contains approximately 58,000 distinct CDR3 sequences, roughly three fifths of which appear only once. The material sequenced was sorted CD4+, CD8+, or CD8+CD57+ T cells (not recorded which) from PBMCs. The receptors shown here come from a human donor with aplastic anemia.

This clonotype was seen a single time. J is TRBJ1-5 and V is TRBV7-2; D remains ambiguous. The CDR3 consists of 15 residues. CDR1 and CDR2 from the germline V gene are SGHTA and FQGNSA. V was clipped by 4 bases and J by 3 bases, with 13 bases between them. Here the CDR3 DNA reads TGTGCCAGCAGCTCCCCGGGAACGCACAATCAGCCCCAGCATTTT. Translation: CASSSPGTHNQPQHF.

This clonotype has a count of ten or more. This rearrangement joins TRBV5-6 to TRBJ1-2, with a possible D match to TRBD1 (5 bases). Germline V gene sequence: CDR1 SGHDT, CDR2 YYEEEE. This CDR3 region has 14 residues. The germline V and J ends were trimmed by 4 bases and 7 bases, with 17 bases remaining between them. This CDR3 is CASSPSGALRGYTF. For the CDR3, the DNA is TGTGCCAGCAGCCCTTCCGGGGCGCTTCGTGGCTACACCTTC.

This clonotype was seen ten or more times. J is TRBJ2-7 and V is TRBV4-1, with D possibly matching TRBD1 (5 bases). This CDR3 comprises 15 residues. Trimming took off 0 bases at V and 4 bases at J, with 13 bases between the two ends. CDR1 MGHRA and CDR2 YSYEKL come from the germline V gene. The CDR3 reads CASSQENQGWYEQYF. The DNA for the CDR3 is TGCGCCAGCAGCCAAGAAAACCAGGGTTGGTACGAGCAGTACTTC.

The V and J genes are TRBV19 and TRBJ2-1; 9 nucleotides match TRBD2. The J segment lost 9 bases and the V segment lost 5 bases, leaving 8 bases of the junction unmatched. This CDR3 contains 14 residues. Germline V gene sequence: CDR1 LNHDA, CDR2 SQIVND (reference sequence). As DNA, the CDR3 is TGTGCCAGTAGTCAGAGCGGGAGGTTCACTGAGCAGTTCTTC. Its translation: CASSQSGRFTEQFF. Based on the CDR3 plus reference TRBV19 and TRBJ2-1, the full variable domain is DGGITQSPKYLFRKEGQNVTLSCEQNLNHDAMYWYRQDPGQGLRLIYYSQIVNDFQKGDIAEGYSVSREKKESFPLTVTSAQKNPTAFYLCASSQSGRFTEQFFGPGTRLTVL.

The rearrangement links TRBV7-9 to TRBJ2-7; D is undetermined. The CDR3 runs to 12 residues. Germline CDR1 reads SEHNR; CDR2 reads FQNEAQ (reference sequence). CDR3: CASSFPGQCTYV. The CDR3 region has the DNA TGTGCCAGTAGCTTCCCGGGCCAGTGTACGTACGTC.

This clonotype occurred once. The gene calls are TRBV7-6 and TRBJ2-7, with no clear D. Germline loops: CDR1 SGHVS, CDR2 FNYEAQ. V was cut by 0 bases and J by 3 bases, with 9 bases left in between. The CDR3 length is 14 residues. CDR3: CASSLARSNYEQYF. The CDR3 coding sequence is TGTGCCAGCAGCTTAGCACGCAGTAACTACGAGCAGTACTTC.

This clonotype has at least ten counts. This chain joins TRBV6-1 and TRBJ2-3; 8 bases are a match to TRBD2. The V gene's germline CDR1 is MNHNS and CDR2 SASEGT. The V segment lost 7 bases and the J segment 1 base; nucleotides outside the gene matches: 4. The CDR3 length is 14 residues. CDR3 DNA: TGTGCCAGCACTGCGACTAGCGGCACAGATACGCAGTATTTT. It yields the protein CASTATSGTDTQYF.

This chain joins TRBV20-1 and TRBJ2-7; 7 positions agree with TRBD2. Germline lookup yields CDR1 DFQATT and CDR2 SNEGSKA (reference sequence). V lost 4 bases, J lost 2 bases, and 5 bases stayed unmatched. The CDR3 contains 13 residues. The CDR3 nucleotides are TGCAGTGCTATCCCTAGCGGCCCCTACGAGCAGTACTTC. This codes for CSAIPSGPYEQYF.